This paragraph reports one T cell receptor (beta chain). A read error may explain this, as a much larger clone is one base away. The length of the CDR3 is 15 residues. V lost 4 bases and J lost 6; bases outside the gene matches: 6. The germline V gene has CDR1 MNHNS and CDR2 SASEGT. This specimen belongs to a study of T cells in Graves' hyperthyroidism and ophthalmopathy. Researchers amplified the TCR beta CDR3 regions from RNA transcripts. Initially, a first-round RT-PCR of the TCR CDR3 employed the HTBI primer set. MiXCR was run by TCRdb on the multiplex PCR reads, yielding one entry per CDR3 protein. The table lists about 560,000 distinct CDR3 sequences, approximately 15% of them singletons, with approximately 15% in the top ten.

Sequencing was done on a sample of blood. The receptor was derived from a woman in her forties with Graves' hyperthyroidism. The gene calls are TRBV6-1 and TRBJ1-6; 7 nucleotides agree with TRBD1. CDR3 protein: CASSGAGTVNSPLHF. The CDR3 DNA reads TGTGCCAGCAGTGGGGCCGGGACAGTTAATTCACCCCTCCACTTT.